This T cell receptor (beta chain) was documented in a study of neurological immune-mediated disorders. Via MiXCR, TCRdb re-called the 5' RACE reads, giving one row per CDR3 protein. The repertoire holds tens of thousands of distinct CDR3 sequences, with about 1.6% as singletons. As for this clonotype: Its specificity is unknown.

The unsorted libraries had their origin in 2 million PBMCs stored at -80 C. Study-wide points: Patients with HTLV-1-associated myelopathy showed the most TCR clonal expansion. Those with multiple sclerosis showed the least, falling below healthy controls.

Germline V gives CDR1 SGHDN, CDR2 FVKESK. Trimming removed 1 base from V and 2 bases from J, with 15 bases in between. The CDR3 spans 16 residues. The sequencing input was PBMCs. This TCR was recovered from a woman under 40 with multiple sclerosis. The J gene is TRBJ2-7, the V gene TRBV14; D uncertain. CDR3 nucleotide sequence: TGTGCCAGCAGCCAAGGTACCGAAACAGTTACCTACGAGCAGTACTTC. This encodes CASSQGTETVTYEQYF. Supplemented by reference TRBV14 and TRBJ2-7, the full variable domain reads EAGVTQFPSHSVIEKGQTVTLRCDPISGHDNLYWYRRVMGKEIKFLLHFVKESKQDESGMPNNRFLAERTGGTYSTLKVQPAELEDSGVYFCASSQGTETVTYEQYFGPGTRLTVT.